The present T cell receptor beta chain was sequenced within a study of T-cell memory formation after mild COVID-19 (dated by TCRdb to the early 2020s). General notes on the study: TCR sequence clusters from the two donors were found to be largely donor specific. In two donors, T-cell clones that expanded and contracted after mild COVID-19 were followed by sequencing TCRalpha and TCRbeta repertoires longitudinally. The cohort comprised two young, previously healthy adult volunteers, one female and one male. The paper as a whole reports these results and caveats: SARS-CoV-2 specificity of the second-wave clones peaking on day 37 was not confirmed. Some responding clones were detected in pre-infection memory, suggesting pre-existing cross-reactive memory T cells joined the SARS-CoV-2 response. Only two mild cases were covered in the study, and larger cohorts including severe cases with pre-infection samples were considered necessary. Contracting CD4+ clones appeared mostly in the CM and EM memory subsets, whereas CD8+ clones were enriched in EMRA. Clones contracting from day 15 to 85 had balanced CD4/CD8 phenotypes, while a second wave expanding from day 15 to 37 was biased towards CD4+.

Including cysteine and phenylalanine, the CDR3 has 16 amino acids. The DNA shown is the 48-base CDR3, in frame from base 1. TCRdb lists the instrument as Illumina NovaSeq 6000. TCRalpha and TCRbeta cDNA libraries were constructed by 5'RACE with constant-segment primers, with sample barcodes and unique molecular identifiers being introduced. RNA was extracted from every sample with Trizol reagent. Library amplification was performed in two PCR steps, and a second sample barcode and Illumina TruSeq adapters were introduced in the second step. The libraries were sequenced on an Illumina NovaSeq using 2 x 150 bp paired-end reads. The paper's data handling went like this. Reads were demultiplexed and collapsed into UMI-guided consensus sequences with migec v1.2.7. Using mixcr v2.1.11, the UMI consensuses were aligned to TRA and TRB V and J templates and assembled into clonotypes. Clonotypes were classified as expanded or contracted when called significant by both edgeR and NoisET, with noise models trained on biological replicates. For edgeR calls, the cutoffs were a false discovery rate-adjusted p below 0.01 and a log2 fold-change threshold of 1. PCA with hierarchical clustering of max-normalized trajectories of the 1000 most abundant clonotypes was used as exploratory dynamics analysis. Separately sequenced CD4+ and CD8+ repertoires were used to assign a CD4 or CD8 phenotype to each responding clone. TCRdb ran its own pipeline on the public reads, namely fastp trimming at Q25 and MiXCR clone calling, and kept in-frame beta chains. Identical CDR3 proteins give one entry, which carries the most common genes and DNA. These V and J calls originate from TCRdb's pipeline instead of the authors' own analysis. This sample holds approximately 400,000 distinct CDR3 sequences; about a sixth were observed only once. The ten largest clones add up to 20% to 25% of the sample.

Turning to this clonotype: Its antigen remains unidentified. Base qualities are not provided; no much larger clone lies one nucleotide away.

PBMCs were isolated by Ficoll-Paque density gradient centrifugation. The source is a man in his late teens or twenties who had mild COVID-19 (a few samples of this study predate the infection). The sample titles of this study are shuffled in the database, so cell type and time point are left out; the donor was told from shared clones. The sequenced sample consisted of PBMCs or a T cell subset sorted from them (not recorded which). This sequence uses TRBV21-1 and TRBJ1-5. TRBV21-1 is termed a pseudogene. The DNA is TGTGCCAGCAGCAAGAGGAGGGGATTTATCAATCAGCCCCAGCATTTT. This is translated as CASSKRRGFINQPQHF.